This T cell receptor (beta chain) was found in a study of blood T cell repertoires in COVID-19. The table came from immunoSEQ multiplex PCR; TCRdb's copy has only in-frame clones and leaves some out. This table holds about 70,000 clones, 80% to 90% found once. CDR3 size: 17 residues. The germline CDR1 and CDR2 sequences are MNHEY and SMNVEV (reference sequence). Trimming took off 0 bases at V and 5 bases at J, with 16 bases between the two ends. The sequence was collected from a woman older than 75 with active or convalescent COVID-19. This chain connects TRBV27 to TRBJ1-4, with a weak D call TRBD1 (6 bases). Source material: peripheral blood. The CDR3 DNA reads as TGTGCCAGCAGTTTATCGTGGACAGCGGGACAAAATGAAAAACTGTTTTTT. This gives the protein CASSLSWTAGQNEKLFF.